The next 28 T cell receptor beta chains were all read from a single sample in a study of T cell clonality in common variable immunodeficiency. Profiling relied on immunoSEQ multiplex PCR, and the TCRdb table lists in-frame clones only, not all of them. In total the sample includes around 34,000 clones, none of them seen once. Material for sequencing was peripheral blood mononuclear cells. The source of these receptors is a person aged 18 to 75 in good health.

There are many counts of this clone. The CDR3 end lies 3 residues beyond the end of the read and is filled in from the germline J gene. The rearrangement joins TRBV19 to TRBJ2-5, with TRBD2 matching over 12 bases. CDR1 and CDR2 (germline): LNHDA, SQIVND (reference sequence). The CDR3 totals 18 residues. V lost 4 bases and J lost 1; bases outside the gene matches: 10. This chain's CDR3 is CASSTSGGLAGFQETQYF. CDR3 DNA, as far as it was read: TGTGCCAGTAGTACAAGCGGAGGACTAGCGGGGTTCCAAGAGACC.

This clone was observed at least ten times. The read terminates 3 residues ahead of where the CDR3 ends, so the germline J gene completes it. This chain joins TRBV19 and TRBJ1-1, with TRBD1 as a possible D gene (5 bases). Germline CDR1 is LNHDA and CDR2 is SQIVND (reference sequence). This CDR3 spans 16 amino acids. V dropped 3 bases and J dropped 4 bases, with 18 bases sitting between them. The CDR3 sequence is CASSIETGARGTEAFF. The sequenced part of the CDR3 DNA is TGTGCCAGTAGTATCGAAACCGGGGCGCGGGGCACTGAA.

The table lists this clone with many counts. The read gets to within 3 residues of the CDR3 end, and the germline J gene fills in the rest. The chain carries TRBV7-7 and TRBJ2-2; no firm D call. Deletions cut 2 bases from V and 0 bases from J, with 10 bases between. The length of the CDR3 is 16 residues. CDR1 is SSHAT and CDR2 is FNYEAQ in the germline V gene (reference sequence). CDR3 bases read: TGTGCCAGCAGCTTAACAGTGGCACCGAACACCGGGGAG. This translates into CASSLTVAPNTGE. The whole CDR3 protein reads CASSLTVAPNTGELFF.

The sample holds many counts of this clone. The read ends 3 residues shy of where the CDR3 ends; the end is completed using the germline J gene. This rearrangement joins TRBV5-5 to TRBJ2-2, with D possibly matching TRBD1 (6 bases). Germline CDR1 reads SGHKS; CDR2 reads YYEKEE (reference sequence). V was cut by 4 bases and J by 0 bases, with 10 bases left in between. This CDR3 is 15 amino acids long. CDR3 amino acids: CASSIGTTNTGELFF. The CDR3 DNA, read in part, is TGTGCCAGCAGCATTGGGACAACGAACACCGGGGAG.

This clone was recorded many times. The CDR3 is cut off 3 residues early in the read; its end comes from the germline J gene. The rearrangement uses TRBV10-3 and TRBJ1-2; 12 nucleotides line up with TRBD1. From germline, CDR1 is ENHRY and CDR2 SYGVKD. V lost 6 bases, J lost 2 bases, and 7 bases stayed unmatched. The CDR3 covers 16 residues. CDR3 amino acids: CAISPGQGAGNYGYTF. CDR3 DNA, as far as it was read: TGTGCCATCAGCCCGGGACAGGGGGCAGGGAACTATGGC.

This clone was picked up many times. The read halts 3 residues ahead of the CDR3 end, with the missing end drawn from the germline J gene. This sequence joins TRBV20-1 and TRBJ2-5, with 11 nucleotides matching TRBD2. Germline CDR1 reads DFQATT; CDR2 reads SNEGSKA (reference sequence). The CDR3 is 15 residues long. V lost 6 bases, J lost 1 base, and 7 bases stayed unmatched. CDR3 sequence: CSANRLAGFQETQYF. CDR3 bases read: TGCAGTGCAAACAGACTAGCGGGATTCCAAGAGACC.

This clone was counted ten times or more. The read terminates 3 residues before the CDR3 end, so the remaining end is supplied by the germline J gene. The rearrangement joins TRBV12-3 or TRBV12-4 to TRBJ2-3; 7 positions agree with TRBD1. V trimming: 5 bases; J trimming: 0 bases; junction bases outside the gene matches: 5. The CDR3 contains 15 residues. Here the CDR3 reads CASSHGTESTDTQYF. The DNA read from the CDR3 is TGTGCCAGCAGTCACGGGACAGAGAGCACAGATACG.

This clone has just a few counts. Read data end 3 residues before the CDR3 end; the end is taken from the germline J gene. The chain couples TRBV7-9 to TRBJ1-1; tentatively, D is TRBD1 (5 bases). The V and J ends lost 3 bases and 1 base respectively, with 9 bases between them. The CDR3 sequence is 14 residues long. Per germline, CDR1 SEHNR and CDR2 FQNEAQ (reference sequence). Here the CDR3 reads CASSLVQANTEAFF. The DNA read from the CDR3 is TGTGCCAGCAGCTTGGTACAGGCGAACACTGAA. The full variable domain, completed using reference TRBV7-9 and TRBJ1-1, is DTGVSQNPRHKITKRGQNVTFRCDPISEHNRLYWYRQTLGQGPEFLTYFQNEAQLEKSRLLSDRFSAERPKGSFSTLEIQRTEQGDSAMYLCASSLVQANTEAFFGQGTRLTVV.

At least ten counts were recorded for this clone. The CDR3 end lies 3 residues beyond the end of the read and is filled in from the germline J gene. The rearrangement joins TRBV28 to TRBJ2-2; 8 bases are shared with TRBD1. After removal of 4 bases from V and 4 bases from J, the junction contained 2 bases not matched to a gene. The V gene's germline CDR1 is MDHEN and CDR2 SYDVKM. The CDR3 length is 14 residues. The CDR3: CASSWTGPTGELFF. CDR3 DNA, as far as it was read: TGTGCCAGCAGTTGGACAGGGCCCACCGGGGAG. Full variable domain (rest looked up from reference TRBV28 and TRBJ2-2): DVKVTQSSRYLVKRTGEKVFLECVQDMDHENMFWYRQDPGLGLRLIYFSYDVKMKEKGDIPEGYSVSREKKERFSLILESASTNQTSMYLCASSWTGPTGELFFGEGSRLTVL.

This clone has a count of ten or more. The observed sequence ends 3 residues before the CDR3 terminus, with the missing tail filled in from the germline J gene. V is TRBV7-9 and J is TRBJ2-5; 7 bases fit TRBD1. Germline CDR1 is SEHNR and CDR2 is FQNEAQ (reference sequence). J gave up 1 base and V 5 bases, and 4 bases lay outside the gene matches. The CDR3 is 14 amino acids. This CDR3 is CASSRSGGQETQYF. The sequenced part of the CDR3 DNA is TGTGCCAGCAGCCGTTCAGGGGGCCAAGAGACC.

This clone was seen ten or more times. The read gets to within 3 residues of the CDR3 end, and the germline J gene fills in the rest. V usage is TRBV5-1 and J usage is TRBJ2-3, with 7 bases identical to TRBD2. V was clipped by 0 bases and J by 3 bases; unmatched bases: 7. The germline V gene has CDR1 SGHRS and CDR2 YFSETQ. The CDR3 contains 16 residues. The chain's CDR3 is CASSLGGGLRTDTQYF. Incomplete CDR3 DNA: TGCGCCAGCAGCTTGGGGGGGGGTCTTAGGACAGATACG.

This clone was counted many times. The observed sequence ends 3 residues before the CDR3 terminus, with the missing tail filled in from the germline J gene. This chain uses TRBV5-1 with TRBJ2-3; unclear D gene. The CDR3 extends over 16 amino acids. The V gene's germline CDR1 is SGHRS and CDR2 YFSETQ. Trimming left V 4 bases short and J 2 bases short, with 17 bases between. CDR3 amino acids: CASSRLGGGNTDTQYF. Partial CDR3 DNA: TGCGCCAGCAGCCGATTGGGTGGCGGAAACACAGATACG.

This clone was recorded at least ten times. Read sequence stops 3 residues before the CDR3 end, and the germline J gene provides the missing end. This chain joins TRBV20-1 and TRBJ2-2; D may correspond to TRBD1 or TRBD2 (6 bases each). The CDR3 length is 14 residues. The germline V and J ends were trimmed by 5 bases and 6 bases, with 16 bases remaining between them. Looked up from germline, CDR1 is DFQATT and CDR2 is SNEGSKA (reference sequence). CDR3 region: CSAETQEGAGELFF. The part of the CDR3 DNA that was read is TGCAGTGCTGAGACGCAGGAGGGGGCCGGGGAG.

This clone occurred many times. From the germline J gene comes the end of the CDR3, since the read stops 3 residues before it. The chain employs TRBV6-1 and TRBJ1-5, with D perhaps TRBD1 (6 bases). Per germline, CDR1 MNHNS and CDR2 SASEGT. Trimming took off 2 bases at V and 0 bases at J, with 11 bases between the two ends. The CDR3 is made up of 16 amino acids. CDR3 region: CASSETWDISNQPQHF. The sequenced CDR3 bases are TGTGCCAGCAGTGAAACCTGGGACATTAGCAATCAGCCC.

This clone was counted at least ten times. The read finishes 3 residues shy of the CDR3 end, and the germline J gene is used to complete it. The chain uses TRBV5-6 and TRBJ1-4; D gene uncertain. The germline V gene has CDR1 SGHDT and CDR2 YYEEEE. V was pared by 4 bases and J by 6 bases, with 13 bases between. The CDR3 covers 14 residues. The DNA read from the CDR3 is TGTGCCAGCAGCCCCGGTGGAAGGGATGAAAAA. Protein: CASSPGGRDEK. The full CDR3 reads CASSPGGRDEKLFF.

This clone was observed many times. The read terminates 3 residues ahead of where the CDR3 ends, so the germline J gene completes it. The chain is built from TRBV19 and TRBJ2-7; TRBD2 aligns across 7 bases. Germline CDR1 and CDR2: LNHDA and SQIVND (reference sequence). Unmatched junction bases numbered 16, after V lost 8 bases and J lost 3 bases. This CDR3 has 16 residues. Partial CDR3 DNA: TGTGCCAGTTCTCAGAACGCGGCTAGCGGCGGCTACGAG. Protein product: CASSQNAASGGYE. The entire CDR3 sequence reads CASSQNAASGGYEQYF. Full variable domain (outside the CDR3, taken from reference TRBV19 and TRBJ2-7): DGGITQSPKYLFRKEGQNVTLSCEQNLNHDAMYWYRQDPGQGLRLIYYSQIVNDFQKGDIAEGYSVSREKKESFPLTVTSAQKNPTAFYLCASSQNAASGGYEQYFGPGTRLTVT.

This clone was seen ten or more times. CDR3: CATSRSQKRQGYNSPLHF. CDR3 DNA (partial): TGTGCCACCAGCAGGTCGCAGAAACGACAGGGCTATAATTCACCC. The V and J genes are TRBV15 and TRBJ1-6; 7 bases fit TRBD1. The observed sequence ends 3 residues before the CDR3 terminus, with the missing tail filled in from the germline J gene. The CDR3 sequence is 18 residues long. CDR1 and CDR2 from the germline V gene are LNHNV and YYDKDF (reference sequence). Trimming at V came to 3 bases and at J to 3 bases, leaving 11 bases not matched to a gene.

This clone was seen a few times. The CDR3: CASSGDRVSNQPQHF. Incomplete CDR3 DNA: TGTGCCAGCAGTGGGGACAGGGTCAGCAATCAGCCC. This chain connects TRBV6-4 to TRBJ1-5; TRBD1 aligns across 9 bases. Read coverage stops 3 residues before the CDR3 terminus; the germline J gene supplies the remainder. With 4 bases clipped from V and 1 base from J, the junction kept 2 bases outside the gene matches. The CDR3 contains 15 residues. From germline, CDR1 is MRHNA and CDR2 SNTAGT.

This clone has a count of ten or more. The CDR3 end falls 3 residues outside the read, so it is completed with the germline J gene. V gene TRBV5-1 combines with J gene TRBJ2-6, with a possible D match to TRBD2 (7 bases). Between the trimmed V and J ends, which lost 4 bases and 0 bases, there was a span of 14 bases. Looked up from germline, CDR1 is SGHRS and CDR2 is YFSETQ. The CDR3 runs 17 residues. CDR3 sequence reads: CASSPGGGNSGANVLTF. The sequenced part of the CDR3 DNA is TGCGCCAGCAGCCCGGGGGGCGGTAACTCTGGGGCCAACGTC. Based on the CDR3 plus reference TRBV5-1 and TRBJ2-6, the full variable domain is KAGVTQTPRYLIKTRGQQVTLSCSPISGHRSVSWYQQTPGQGLQFLFEYFSETQRNKGNFPGRFSGRQFSNSRSEMNVSTLELGDSALYLCASSPGGGNSGANVLTFGAGSRLTVL.

This clone was observed a few times. The read stops 3 residues short of the end of the CDR3; the missing end is completed from the germline J gene. The rearrangement uses TRBV7-9 and TRBJ1-2, with D unresolved. The germline gives CDR1 SEHNR, CDR2 FQNEAQ (reference sequence). The CDR3 runs to 14 residues. CDR3 in amino acids: CASSLTSSYNDYTF. The CDR3 bases that were read are TGTGCCAGCAGCCTCACTAGCTCCTACAATGAC.

In the case of this clone: The CDR3 end falls 3 residues outside the read, so it is completed with the germline J gene. This sequence joins TRBV7-9 and TRBJ1-4; D is perhaps TRBD1 (6 bases). Trimming stripped 4 bases from V and 3 bases from J, with 12 bases between. The CDR3 extends over 15 amino acids. Germline assignment: CDR1 SEHNR and CDR2 FQNEAQ (reference sequence). CDR3 DNA (partial): TGTGCCAGCAGCTCGTCAGGGGTGGCTAATGAAAAA. Amino acids: CASSSSGVANEK. The whole CDR3 sequence is CASSSSGVANEKLFF.

In its sample, this clone was seen many times. With the read ending 3 residues before the CDR3 end, the germline J gene is used to fill in that end. The chain carries TRBV5-1 and TRBJ1-3; the match to TRBD1 covers 8 bases. Germline values: CDR1 SGHRS, CDR2 YFSETQ. V lost 4 bases to trimming and J lost 1 base; unmatched junction nucleotides: 10. The CDR3 is 17 residues long. The CDR3 reads CASSQTLQGGSGNTIYF. The part of the CDR3 DNA that was read is TGCGCCAGCAGCCAAACCCTACAGGGGGGGTCTGGAAACACC. Full variable domain (outside the CDR3, taken from reference TRBV5-1 and TRBJ1-3): KAGVTQTPRYLIKTRGQQVTLSCSPISGHRSVSWYQQTPGQGLQFLFEYFSETQRNKGNFPGRFSGRQFSNSRSEMNVSTLELGDSALYLCASSQTLQGGSGNTIYFGEGSWLTVV.

The sample holds many counts of this clone. The read finishes 3 residues shy of the CDR3 end, and the germline J gene is used to complete it. The rearrangement uses TRBV18 and TRBJ2-3; D may be TRBD1 (5 bases). CDR1 is KGHSH, CDR2 LQKENI, per germline. This CDR3 is 15 amino acids long. V lost 3 bases and J 6 bases, leaving 16 bases between the germline ends. The CDR3 bases that were read are TGTGCCAGCTCACCCCCCCAGGGAACAGACGATACG. It is translated as CASSPPQGTDDT. In full, the CDR3 is CASSPPQGTDDTQYF.

There are many counts of this clone. The DNA ends 3 residues before the CDR3 does, and the rest of the CDR3 is filled in from the germline J gene. The genes are TRBV18 and TRBJ2-7; TRBD1 is a possible D gene (6 bases). The V and J ends lost 0 bases and 0 bases respectively, with 9 bases between them. The CDR3 covers 15 residues. Per germline, CDR1 KGHSH and CDR2 LQKENI. The chain's CDR3 is CASSPPTGSSYEQYF. The sequenced CDR3 bases are TGTGCCAGCTCACCACCAACAGGGAGCTCCTACGAG. The variable domain in full, completed from reference TRBV18 and TRBJ2-7, reads NAGVMQNPRHLVRRRGQEARLRCSPMKGHSHVYWYRQLPEEGLKFMVYLQKENIIDESGMPKERFSAEFPKEGPSILRIQQVVRGDSAAYFCASSPPTGSSYEQYFGPGTRLTVT.

This clone has at least ten counts. This chain's CDR3 is CASSSDVRDYGYTF. The sequenced part of the CDR3 DNA is TGTGCCAGCAGTTCCGACGTGAGGGACTATGGC. The chain has TRBV7-8 and TRBJ1-2, with D unresolved. The read ends 3 residues shy of where the CDR3 ends; the end is completed using the germline J gene. V lost 6 bases to trimming and J lost 3 bases, with 14 bases between them. The CDR3 totals 14 residues. CDR1 and CDR2 (germline): SGHVS, FQNEAQ.

This clone was seen ten or more times. The read terminates 3 residues before the CDR3 end, so the remaining end is supplied by the germline J gene. V and J are TRBV6-2 or TRBV6-3 and TRBJ1-5, with 10 positions matching TRBD1. The CDR3 spans 17 residues. V shed 5 bases and J 1 base; nucleotides not matched to a gene: 8. Looked up from germline, CDR1 is MNHEY and CDR2 is SVGEGT. The CDR3 here is CASSNTGTGVSNQPQHF. CDR3 DNA (partial): TGTGCCAGCAGTAACACCGGGACAGGGGTGAGCAATCAGCCC.

This clone has at least ten counts. The read ends 3 residues shy of where the CDR3 ends; the end is completed using the germline J gene. The chain recombines TRBV20-1 with TRBJ2-3; TRBD2 matches at 13 bases. With 0 bases clipped from V and 3 bases from J, the junction kept 9 bases outside the gene matches. The CDR3 covers 18 residues. Germline CDR1 reads DFQATT; CDR2 reads SNEGSKA (reference sequence). The CDR3 DNA, read in part, is TGCAGTGCTAGAGATCGGCTGACTAGCGGGAGGATGACAGATACG. This sequence encodes CSARDRLTSGRMTDT. The entire CDR3 is CSARDRLTSGRMTDTQYF.

This clone was found many times. No DNA is shown, since the ends of the CDR3 on it are uncertain; the CDR3 is the one TCRdb lists. The chain links TRBV5-1 to TRBJ2-1; the table's D call, TRBD1, was not checked against the DNA. The germline CDR1 and CDR2 sequences are SGHRS and YFSETQ. Termini included, the CDR3 measures 16 amino acids. Here the CDR3 reads CASSFGPGASYNEQFF.